The sequence of this T cell receptor (beta chain) was determined in a study of T cells in women clearing cervical HPV infection. Study background: Controls gave blood once infection was undetectable; cases at lesion identification. Study-wide findings and caveats: Repertoire richness, not evenness, was significantly elevated in CIN3+ cases versus controls. TRBV6-7 abundance was lower in cases than controls (around 0.11% versus 0.15%).

Comments on this clone: Its antigen is unidentified. The sequenced fragment ends 3 residues before the CDR3 boundary, so the rest is inferred from the germline J gene.

CDR1 SNHLY and CDR2 FYNNEI come from the germline V gene. The CDR3 is 15 residues long. Germline trimming cut 6 bases from V and 5 bases from J; bases unmatched to any gene: 11. Assay: immunoSEQ multiplex PCR; the TCRdb copy retains only in-frame clones and omits some. This listing includes about 23,000 clones. J is TRBJ2-7 and V is TRBV2; TRBD2 aligns across 9 bases. Sequencing was done on a sample of blood buffy coat. This TCR derives from a woman aged 18-70 years with a cervical HPV16 infection that either progressed to CIN3+ or cleared (not recorded which). The sequenced part of the CDR3 DNA is TGTGCCAGCAGACCCACCCTCGGACTAGCGAACGAG. Amino acids: CASRPTLGLANE. The entire CDR3 is CASRPTLGLANEQYF.